The entry below describes one T cell receptor beta chain. Antigen: not known. This sample was included in a study of post-analysis software for immune sequencing data. Overall study: Included courses were relapsing-remitting and secondary progressive multiple sclerosis; progressive-relapsing multiple sclerosis was also included. Findings and caveats of the study: The study found TRBV5-6, TRBV5-1 and TRBV20-1 among five or six TRBV segments more frequent in patients than controls.

Germline V gives CDR1 DFQATT, CDR2 SNEGSKA (reference sequence). This CDR3 contains 14 residues. The trim removed 4 bases at V and 5 bases at J, leaving 6 bases unmatched. Carried by the TCR beta cDNA libraries were unique molecular identifiers. Input amounts of roughly 1 to 10 million T cells were used. These gave approximately 500,000 cDNA molecules, so each molecule approximated one T cell. TCRdb itself ran the PCR reads through MiXCR, one entry per CDR3 protein. The repertoire holds 700,000 to 800,000 distinct CDR3 sequences, with 30% as singletons. This clonotype was obtained from a girl aged 5 to 17 with multiple sclerosis. The chain has TRBV20-1 and TRBJ1-5, with 9 bases identical to TRBD1. The sequencing input was blood. CDR3 bases: TGCAGTGCTACAAGGGACAGGGTCGATCAGCCCCAGCATTTT. The encoded protein is CSATRDRVDQPQHF.